This TCR beta chain was obtained from a study of blood T cell repertoires in COVID-19. Study-wide background: Samples representing acute and convalescent COVID-19 were sourced from the United States, Italy and Spain. In each case, the material was cDNA or gDNA derived from T cells, B-cell-depleted T cells, or PBMCs.

Trimming took 6 bases from V and 0 from J, leaving 12 bases between them. CDR1 LNHDA and CDR2 SQIVND come from the germline V gene (reference sequence). The CDR3 is 15 amino acids. In the original workflow: For nucleated cells, counts were estimated from reference gene primer amplification. Assay used: immunoSEQ multiplex PCR; TCRdb lists only in-frame clones, some missing. From that table come the V and J calls and clone size; the DNA was used to work out D and trimming. The sample contains more than 200,000 clones, less than 85% of which appear only once. This clone has just a few counts. This receptor was obtained from a woman older than 75 with active or convalescent COVID-19. J is TRBJ1-3 and V is TRBV19; D is undetermined. Sequenced: peripheral blood. CDR3 sequence reads: CASSSGRGSGNTIYF. The CDR3 bases are TGTGCCAGTAGCTCCGGGCGGGGCTCTGGAAACACCATATATTTT.